This TCR beta chain was recorded in a study of cytomegalovirus exposure and HLA in healthy donors. Overall study results and limits: A later analysis linked a missense DCLRE1C variant to TCR beta V- and J-gene trimming. HLA alleles showed associations with about 17,000 TCR beta sequences in a later analysis, at a 0.05 false discovery rate.

Primers included in the PCR were 60 Vbeta and 13 Jbeta primers. Sequenced by immunoSEQ multiplex PCR; TCRdb stores in-frame clones only, minus some. In the table there are about 160,000 clones, roughly two thirds of which are singletons. Germline V lookup: CDR1 MNHEY, CDR2 SMNVEV (reference sequence). Trimming took 3 bases from V and 4 from J, leaving 16 bases between them. This CDR3 spans 15 amino acids. Though nominally healthy at sampling, donors likely had unrecorded immune exposures. Worth noting for this clone: Its antigen is unknown.

The source material was PBMCs. The chain employs TRBV27 and TRBJ2-7; tentative D call: TRBD1 (5 bases). The sequence came from a woman aged 25 to 45 in good health and CMV-seronegative. CDR3 nucleotides: TGTGCCAGCAGTTTCATTGAAGGGGCGCCGTACGAGCAGTACTTC. Its protein is CASSFIEGAPYEQYF.